The 27 T cell receptor beta chains listed next were all sequenced from one sample in a study of blood T cell repertoires in COVID-19. Sequencing used immunoSEQ multiplex PCR; TCRdb keeps in-frame clones, though not all of them. Of 200,000 to 250,000 clones in the sample, 80% to 90% were seen once. The material sequenced was PBMCs or T cells enriched from blood (not recorded which). These receptors were obtained from a woman between 18 and 30 years old in a cohort exposed to, infected with or recovered from COVID-19 (not recorded which).

The rearrangement uses TRBV27 and TRBJ1-1, with TRBD1 as a possible D gene (5 bases). Trimming removed 6 bases at V and 4 bases at J, with 15 bases between. Germline values: CDR1 MNHEY, CDR2 SMNVEV (reference sequence). The CDR3 extends over 14 amino acids. DNA of the CDR3: TGTGCCAGCAGACCCGGGGGTTCGCGCACTGAAGCTTTCTTT. This codes for CASRPGGSRTEAFF.

This sequence joins TRBV5-1 and TRBJ1-3, with 7 bases that match TRBD1. J was trimmed by 2 bases and V by 4 bases; bases with no gene match: 6. Germline V CDR1 and CDR2: SGHRS, YFSETQ. The CDR3 totals 15 residues. The DNA for the CDR3 is TGCGCCAGCAGCATCGGGACAGTACCTGGAAACACCATATATTTT. The encoded protein is CASSIGTVPGNTIYF.

The chain recombines TRBV9 with TRBJ1-4, with 11 bases fitting TRBD1. The CDR3 runs to 19 residues. With 3 bases clipped from V and 7 bases from J, the junction kept 17 bases outside the gene matches. Germline CDR1 reads SGDLS; CDR2 reads YYNGEE. CDR3 region: CASSARSGTGGYESEKLFF. DNA for the CDR3: TGTGCCAGCAGCGCGAGATCCGGGACAGGGGGGTATGAAAGTGAAAAACTGTTTTTT.

This sequence joins TRBV9 and TRBJ1-2; a weak D match, TRBD1 (6 bases). Trimming stripped 3 bases from V and 7 bases from J, with 13 bases between. Germline V gene data show CDR1 as SGDLS and CDR2 as YYNGEE. CDR3 length: 13 residues. In nucleotides, the CDR3 is TGTGCCAGCAGCGAGCAACAGGGAGCTGGCTACACCTTC. Translation: CASSEQQGAGYTF.

The chain joins TRBV2 to TRBJ1-6; 9 bases are shared with TRBD1. Unmatched junction bases numbered 12, after V lost 5 bases and J lost 13 bases. The CDR3 totals 15 residues. Germline CDR1 and CDR2: SNHLY and FYNNEI. This chain's CDR3 is CASSSRRDRDYPLHF. The DNA of the CDR3 is TGTGCCAGCAGTAGCAGAAGGGACAGGGATTATCCCCTCCACTTT.

Comments on this clone: Other DNA sequences in the same sample also yield this CDR3. CDR3 protein: CASSLDRSGEQYF. As DNA, the CDR3 is TGTGCCAGCAGCTTAGATCGGTCGGGGGAGCAGTACTTC. The gene calls are TRBV11-2 and TRBJ2-7; possibly TRBD2 for D (5 bases). Germline-derived CDR1 and CDR2 are SGHAT and FQNNGV. The CDR3 covers 13 residues. Trimming took off 0 bases at V and 7 bases at J, with 10 bases between the two ends.

The J gene is TRBJ2-2, the V gene TRBV2; D unclear. The CDR3 contains 11 residues. V lost 6 bases and J lost 7, with 6 bases in between. Germline V CDR1 and CDR2: SNHLY, FYNNEI. The CDR3 loop reads CASRSGGELFF. CDR3 nucleotide sequence: TGTGCCAGCAGGAGTGGCGGGGAGCTGTTTTTT.

The table lists this clone with a count of one. This chain links TRBV7-2 with TRBJ1-5, with a tentative D call TRBD1 (5 bases). CDR3 size: 17 residues. CDR1 is SGHTA and CDR2 is FQGNSA in the germline V gene. V was clipped by 1 base and J by 0 bases, with 13 bases between them. The CDR3 protein is CASSLGRGSYSNQPQHF. DNA of the CDR3: TGTGCCAGCAGCTTAGGGCGGGGGTCCTATAGCAATCAGCCCCAGCATTTT.

The gene calls are TRBV12-3 or TRBV12-4 and TRBJ1-2; no firm D call. Trimming removed 5 bases from V and 4 bases from J, with 8 bases in between. The length of the CDR3 is 12 residues. The CDR3: CASSLGAYGYTF. DNA for the CDR3: TGTGCCAGCAGTCTGGGAGCCTATGGCTACACCTTC.

This rearrangement joins TRBV27 to TRBJ2-7, with D perhaps TRBD2 (5 bases). The CDR3 extends over 14 amino acids. Between the trimmed V and J ends, which lost 1 base and 1 base, there was a span of 8 bases. Germline CDR1 MNHEY, CDR2 SMNVEV (reference sequence). CDR3 residues: CASSLWTGSYEQYF. The CDR3 DNA is TGTGCCAGCAGTTTATGGACGGGATCCTACGAGCAGTACTTC.

This chain joins TRBV7-9 and TRBJ1-4; weak D call: TRBD1 (5 bases). The germline V and J ends were trimmed by 1 base and 5 bases, with 20 bases remaining between them. Germline CDR1 and CDR2: SEHNR and FQNEAQ (reference sequence). The CDR3 loop spans 18 amino acids. CDR3 DNA: TGTGCCAGCAGCTTAGTGGTTCTTGTGGGGCGGCGCAATGAAAAACTGTTTTTT. It is translated as CASSLVVLVGRRNEKLFF. The full variable domain, with the rest looked up from reference TRBV7-9 and TRBJ1-4, is DTGVSQNPRHKITKRGQNVTFRCDPISEHNRLYWYRQTLGQGPEFLTYFQNEAQLEKSRLLSDRFSAERPKGSFSTLEIQRTEQGDSAMYLCASSLVVLVGRRNEKLFFGSGTQLSVL.

The V call is TRBV15, the J call TRBJ2-7; maybe TRBD1 (6 bases). The CDR3 contains 14 residues. Germline assignment: CDR1 LNHNV and CDR2 YYDKDF (reference sequence). With 0 bases removed from V and 4 bases from J, the gap between germline ends came to 10 bases. CDR3 coding DNA: TGTGCCACCAGCAGAGAAGGCAGGGGTTACGAGCAGTACTTC. Protein sequence: CATSREGRGYEQYF.

The V and J genes are TRBV4-1 and TRBJ2-3, with D tentatively TRBD2 (5 bases). Germline V gives CDR1 MGHRA, CDR2 YSYEKL. V lost 4 bases and J 7 bases, leaving 18 bases between the germline ends. The CDR3 is 15 amino acids. The CDR3 protein is CASSLLTESGNTQYF. The DNA for the CDR3 is TGCGCCAGCAGCCTTCTAACGGAAAGCGGAAATACGCAGTATTTT.

CDR3 coding DNA: TGTGCCAGCAGTTACGACCGAACGACAGGGTTGACTGAAGCTTTCTTT. This codes for CASSYDRTTGLTEAFF. The chain joins TRBV6-5 to TRBJ1-1; 7 bases map to TRBD1. Germline V gene data show CDR1 as MNHEY and CDR2 as SVGAGI. Losses at the gene ends were 2 bases for V and 5 bases for J; bases not matched to a gene: 11. This CDR3 has 16 amino acids.

In this sample, this clone turned up a few times. The rearrangement joins TRBV7-6 to TRBJ2-2, with TRBD1 matching over 7 bases. The CDR3 spans 15 residues. V shed 6 bases and J 0 bases; nucleotides not matched to a gene: 4. Germline V gives CDR1 SGHVS, CDR2 FNYEAQ. This CDR3 reads CASRQGPSNTGELFF. The CDR3 DNA sequence: TGTGCCAGCAGACAGGGGCCCTCGAACACCGGGGAGCTGTTTTTT.

The count of this clone is one. V is TRBV15 and J is TRBJ1-5; possible D gene TRBD1, 6 bases. V shed 0 bases and J shed 16 bases, with 19 bases lying between them. The CDR3 runs 14 residues. CDR1 is LNHNV and CDR2 is YYDKDF in the germline V gene (reference sequence). The CDR3 spells CATSRDRGSRLVHF. In DNA, the CDR3 is TGTGCCACCAGCAGAGATAGGGGGAGCCGCTTGGTTCATTTT.

The V and J genes are TRBV2 and TRBJ1-2; 7 bases are a match to TRBD1. V lost 5 bases, J lost 6 bases, and 6 bases stayed unmatched. CDR3 size: 13 residues. CDR1 is SNHLY and CDR2 is FYNNEI in the germline V gene. The DNA for the CDR3 is TGTGCCAGCAGTTTACAGGGGCGGGATGGCTACACCTTC. This gives the protein CASSLQGRDGYTF. Full variable domain (rest looked up from reference TRBV2 and TRBJ1-2): EPEVTQTPSHQVTQMGQEVILRCVPISNHLYFYWYRQILGQKVEFLVSFYNNEISEKSEIFDDQFSVERPDGSNFTLKIRSTKLEDSAMYFCASSLQGRDGYTFGSGTRLTVV.

The gene calls are TRBV24-1 and TRBJ2-1, with D perhaps matching TRBD1 (6 bases). Trimming stripped 3 bases from V and 0 bases from J, with 17 bases between. This CDR3 contains 18 residues. Per germline, CDR1 KGHDR and CDR2 SFDVKD. The CDR3 sequence is CATSDQDRLPSSYNEQFF. The CDR3 nucleotides are TGTGCCACCAGTGATCAGGACAGATTACCCAGCTCCTACAATGAGCAGTTCTTC.

The V and J genes are TRBV11-2 and TRBJ1-6; 12 bases line up with TRBD1. The V and J ends lost 0 bases and 12 bases, in that order; junction bases with no gene match: 6. Germline values: CDR1 SGHAT, CDR2 FQNNGV. The CDR3 extends over 16 amino acids. Written as DNA, the CDR3 is TGTGCCAGCAGCTTAGAAACGGGACAGGGGGCTAGACCCCTCCACTTT. It encodes CASSLETGQGARPLHF.

This clone was seen only once. This chain joins TRBV5-1 and TRBJ1-2, with a weak D call TRBD1 (6 bases). Germline assignment: CDR1 SGHRS and CDR2 YFSETQ. CDR3 length: 16 amino acids. V shed 1 base and J shed 0 bases, with 13 bases lying between them. The CDR3 region is CASSLSWTAANYGYTF. In nucleotides, the CDR3 is TGCGCCAGCAGCTTGTCTTGGACAGCTGCTAACTATGGCTACACCTTC.

The J gene is TRBJ2-1, the V gene TRBV9; 7 nucleotides align to TRBD2. The junction had 12 bases not matched to a gene; V was cut back by 4 bases and J by 5 bases. This CDR3 spans 16 amino acids. Germline CDR1 reads SGDLS; CDR2 reads YYNGEE. CDR3 bases: TGTGCCAGCAGCCCGCAGGGACTATTAACTGACAATGAGCAGTTCTTC. It translates to CASSPQGLLTDNEQFF.

This clone was seen a single time. V usage is TRBV5-1 and J usage is TRBJ2-2; TRBD1 matches at 8 bases. Germline V gene data show CDR1 as SGHRS and CDR2 as YFSETQ. The CDR3 covers 15 residues. The ends lost 1 base at V and 5 bases at J; junction bases unmatched: 4. DNA of the CDR3: TGCGCCAGCAGCTTGATGGACAGGGTTACCGGGGAGCTGTTTTTT. Encoded protein: CASSLMDRVTGELFF.

The rearrangement links TRBV4-2 to TRBJ1-2, with 9 bases that match TRBD1. The CDR3 spans 15 residues. Germline CDR1 reads LGHNA; CDR2 reads YNFKEQ. Trimming cost V 4 bases and J 9 bases; bases outside gene matches: 12. CDR3 loop: CASSPGGQGGFSYTF. CDR3 in DNA: TGTGCCAGCAGCCCTGGGGGACAGGGAGGATTTAGCTACACCTTC.

The chain uses TRBV3-1 (or the pseudogene TRBV3-2) and TRBJ1-6; possible D gene TRBD1, 5 bases. The V end lost 4 bases, the J end lost 7 bases, and 17 bases lay between the germline ends. The CDR3 loop spans 16 amino acids. Germline CDR1 LGHDT, CDR2 YNNKEL (reference sequence). CDR3 sequence: CASSRGSGGGNSPLHF. The CDR3 DNA reads as TGTGCCAGCAGCCGTGGGTCGGGCGGGGGAAATTCACCCCTCCACTTT.

V and J are TRBV9 and TRBJ1-1; unclear D gene. V was cut by 0 bases and J by 5 bases, with 8 bases left in between. The germline V gene has CDR1 SGDLS and CDR2 YYNGEE. The CDR3 is 13 residues long. The CDR3: CASSVVSYTEAFF. The CDR3 coding sequence is TGTGCCAGCAGCGTAGTGTCTTATACTGAAGCTTTCTTT.

The chain carries TRBV6-5 and TRBJ1-6, with 9 bases identical to TRBD1. This CDR3 spans 13 amino acids. V dropped 8 bases and J dropped 10; count of bases not matched to a gene: 6. Germline-derived CDR1 and CDR2 are MNHEY and SVGAGI. CDR3 amino acids: CASGPGQGSPLHF. In nucleotides, the CDR3 is TGTGCCAGCGGACCGGGACAGGGATCACCCCTCCACTTT.

This chain joins TRBV18 and TRBJ2-7; D is unclear. The CDR3 spans 13 residues. Trimming pared 6 bases from V and 4 bases from J, leaving 13 bases between. Germline CDR1 reads KGHSH; CDR2 reads LQKENI. As DNA, the CDR3 is TGTGCCAGCTCTCCAACCGTGGAGTACGAGCAGTACTTC. Its translation: CASSPTVEYEQYF. Looking up the rest from reference TRBV18 and TRBJ2-7 gives the full variable domain: NAGVMQNPRHLVRRRGQEARLRCSPMKGHSHVYWYRQLPEEGLKFMVYLQKENIIDESGMPKERFSAEFPKEGPSILRIQQVVRGDSAAYFCASSPTVEYEQYFGPGTRLTVT.